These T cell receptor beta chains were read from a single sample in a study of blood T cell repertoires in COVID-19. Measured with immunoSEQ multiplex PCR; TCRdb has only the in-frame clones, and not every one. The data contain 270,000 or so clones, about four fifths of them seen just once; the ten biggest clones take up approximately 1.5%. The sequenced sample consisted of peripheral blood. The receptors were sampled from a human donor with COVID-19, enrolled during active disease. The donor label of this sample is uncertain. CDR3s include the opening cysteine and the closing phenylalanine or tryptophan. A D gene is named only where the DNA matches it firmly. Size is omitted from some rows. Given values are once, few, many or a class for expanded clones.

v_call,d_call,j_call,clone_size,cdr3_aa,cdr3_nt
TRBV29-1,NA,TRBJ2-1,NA,CSVELQTTVFF,TGCAGCGTTGAGTTGCAGACAACCGTGTTCTTC
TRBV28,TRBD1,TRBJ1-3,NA,CASSQTGTGYFSGNTIYF,TGTGCCAGCAGTCAAACCGGGACAGGGTATTTCTCTGGAAACACCATATATTTT
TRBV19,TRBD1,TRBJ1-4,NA,CASTRTGTATNEKLFF,TGTGCCAGTACCCGGACAGGGACAGCAACTAATGAAAAACTGTTTTTT
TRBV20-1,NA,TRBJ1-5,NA,CSAGGLPQHF,TGCAGTGCTGGGGGACTGCCCCAGCATTTT
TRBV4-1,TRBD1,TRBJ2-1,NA,CASSRESGTGSLNEQFF,TGCGCCAGCAGCCGGGAAAGTGGGACAGGGAGTTTGAATGAGCAGTTCTTC
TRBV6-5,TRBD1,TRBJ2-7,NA,CASRPGQGAREQYF,TGTGCCAGCAGACCGGGACAGGGGGCCCGGGAGCAGTACTTC
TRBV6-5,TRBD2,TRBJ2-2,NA,CASSSMRGEVTGELFF,TGTGCCAGCAGTTCAATGCGGGGGGAAGTCACCGGGGAGCTGTTTTTT
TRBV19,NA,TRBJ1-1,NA,CASSLSPGSGEAFF,TGTGCCAGTAGTCTATCCCCGGGATCGGGTGAAGCTTTCTTT
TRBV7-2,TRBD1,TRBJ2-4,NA,CASSQDRGWNIQYF,TGTGCCAGCAGCCAGGACAGGGGGTGGAACATTCAGTACTTC
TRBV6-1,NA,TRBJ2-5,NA,CASSEEASLETQYF,TGTGCCAGCAGTGAAGAGGCTAGCCTGGAGACCCAGTACTTC
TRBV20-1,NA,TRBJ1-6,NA,CSASGGPGSGRSPLHF,TGCAGTGCTAGTGGGGGGCCTGGCAGCGGAAGGTCACCCCTCCACTTT
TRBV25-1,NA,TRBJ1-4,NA,CASSEHRATEKLFF,TGTGCCAGCAGTGAACACAGGGCGACTGAAAAACTGTTTTTT
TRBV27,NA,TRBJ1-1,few,CASSSTLNTEAFF,TGTGCCAGCAGTTCGACTCTGAACACTGAAGCTTTCTTT
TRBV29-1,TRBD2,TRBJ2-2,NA,CSVVGTSVGELFF,TGCAGCGTTGTCGGGACTAGTGTCGGGGAGCTGTTTTTT
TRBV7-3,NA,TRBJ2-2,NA,CASSYQRSTGELFF,TGTGCCAGCAGCTACCAGCGGAGCACCGGGGAGCTGTTTTTT
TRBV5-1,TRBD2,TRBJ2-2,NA,CASSKLAGATPLTGELFF,TGCGCCAGCAGTAAACTAGCGGGAGCAACCCCACTCACCGGGGAGCTGTTTTTT
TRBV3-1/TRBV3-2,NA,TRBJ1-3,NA,CASSPTGLTGNTIYF,TGTGCCAGCAGCCCCACAGGGTTAACTGGAAACACCATATATTTT
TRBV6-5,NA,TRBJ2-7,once,CASSSTGTYEQYF,TGTGCCAGCAGTTCGACAGGCACCTACGAGCAGTACTTC
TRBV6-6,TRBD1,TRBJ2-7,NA,CASTRGGVDSSYEQYF,TGTGCCAGCACCAGAGGGGGCGTCGACTCTTCCTACGAGCAGTACTTC
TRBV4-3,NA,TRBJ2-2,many,CASSQRPLEGFANTGELFF,TGCGCCAGCAGCCAAAGGCCACTAGAAGGGTTCGCGAACACCGGGGAGCTGTTTTTT
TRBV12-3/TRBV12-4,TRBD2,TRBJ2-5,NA,CASSPSGTETQYF,TGTGCCAGCAGCCCTAGCGGGACAGAGACCCAGTACTTC
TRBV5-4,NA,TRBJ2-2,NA,CASSLDPGEAGELFF,TGTGCCAGCAGCTTGGATCCGGGGGAGGCCGGGGAGCTGTTTTTT
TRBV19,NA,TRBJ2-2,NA,CASTTGTRGFPGELFF,TGTGCCAGTACCACCGGTACTAGAGGTTTCCCCGGGGAGCTGTTTTTT
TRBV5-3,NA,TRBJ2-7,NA,CARSLGLRTNYEQYF,TGTGCCAGAAGCTTGGGACTGCGAACGAACTACGAGCAGTACTTC
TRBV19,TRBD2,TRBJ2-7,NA,CASTSRGRQNYEQYF,TGTGCCAGTACTTCTCGCGGGAGACAGAACTACGAGCAGTACTTC
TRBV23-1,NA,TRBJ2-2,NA,CASSLRGTGELFF,TGCGCCAGCAGTCTTCGGGGCACCGGGGAGCTGTTTTTT
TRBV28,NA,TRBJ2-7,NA,CASRGTFYEQYF,TGTGCCAGCAGGGGGACTTTCTACGAGCAGTACTTC
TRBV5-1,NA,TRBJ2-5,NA,CASSLTGDPHKETQYF,TGCGCCAGCAGCTTGACGGGAGATCCTCACAAAGAGACCCAGTACTTC
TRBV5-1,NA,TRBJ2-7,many,CASSLLPRGANYEQYF,TGCGCCAGCAGCTTGTTACCAAGAGGAGCTAACTACGAGCAGTACTTC
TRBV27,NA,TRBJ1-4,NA,CASSPRPQAHEKLFF,TGTGCCAGCAGTCCCCGACCGCAGGCGCACGAAAAACTGTTTTTT